These T cell receptor beta chains were read from a single sample in a study of graft-versus-host responses after intestinal transplantation. Repertoires were generated with immunoSEQ multiplex PCR, while TCRdb's copy carries only in-frame clones and drops some. Found here are more than 85,000 clones, 93% of them singletons; the top ten hold 0.4% to 0.55%. These receptors lack a known antigen. Sequencing used unstimulated CD8+ T cells sorted from spleen or lymph node cells, obtained before intestinal transplant. These receptor sequences come from a human donor who received an intestinal transplant. Both conserved end residues are part of each CDR3. Fields, in order: CDR3 protein, clone size, J gene, V gene. Clone size is shown for a subset of rows, as once, few, many or a class of expanded clone.

CASSPTSANEQFF	NA	TRBJ2-1	TRBV5-4
CASSGGVGYYEQYF	NA	TRBJ2-7	TRBV7-6
CASSGQGEYGYTF	NA	TRBJ1-2	TRBV13
CASSPTGLTEAFF	NA	TRBJ1-1	TRBV28
CASSLVNTEAFF	once	TRBJ1-1	TRBV13
CASSALLGNEQFF	NA	TRBJ2-1	TRBV9
CASSPRLRQRAKNIQYF	NA	TRBJ2-4	TRBV5-1
CASSPKGQETYGYTF	once	TRBJ1-2	TRBV7-8
CASSFIGTAHWYF	NA	TRBJ2-7	TRBV5-5
CASSSAGNEDIQYF	NA	TRBJ2-4	TRBV5-6
CASRRADYEQYF	NA	TRBJ2-7	TRBV27
CASSLRTGHGEQYF	NA	TRBJ2-7	TRBV5-4
CASSPRSPTAPITYEQYF	NA	TRBJ2-7	TRBV4-1
CASSLDAASGSKFLTGELFF	NA	TRBJ2-2	TRBV11-2
CASMGQGQPQHF	NA	TRBJ1-5	TRBV2
CASSTGDEQPQHF	NA	TRBJ1-5	TRBV14
CASSLGGRADTQYF	NA	TRBJ2-3	TRBV7-9
CASSAPRAGGPQETQYF	once	TRBJ2-5	TRBV9
CASSPRQGRNQPQHF	NA	TRBJ1-5	TRBV7-8
CASSSYGEGVEKLFF	once	TRBJ1-4	TRBV4-1
CASSEGGTGDEQYF	NA	TRBJ2-7	TRBV9
CASSIDFYSNQPQHF	NA	TRBJ1-5	TRBV19
CASSWAGSYEQYF	NA	TRBJ2-7	TRBV6-5
CSVEATRGDQYF	once	TRBJ2-5	TRBV29-1
CASSPRDNEKLFF	NA	TRBJ1-4	TRBV27
CASGQGSTEAFF	NA	TRBJ1-1	TRBV19
CASSQYSGLYSYEQYF	NA	NA	TRBV14
CASNKNREYTGELFF	once	TRBJ2-2	TRBV6-5
CASSLGGGYTF	NA	TRBJ1-2	TRBV4-2
CASSLKNTEAFF	NA	TRBJ1-1	TRBV5-1
CASSIWIRDQETQYF	NA	TRBJ2-5	TRBV19
CASSSPMTGLNTEAFF	NA	TRBJ1-1	TRBV5-1
CASSLKGLAGAYNEQFF	once	TRBJ2-1	TRBV27
CASSRDSSYNSPLHF	NA	TRBJ1-6	TRBV7-9
CASSLLTGGDNYGYTF	NA	TRBJ1-2	TRBV5-1
CASSEAGPGSGGYTF	few	TRBJ1-2	TRBV6-1
CAISGTDRDRVTTDTQYF	NA	TRBJ2-3	TRBV10-3
CASSIVAGAADTQYF	NA	TRBJ2-3	TRBV7-8
CASEGGLAGSSYNEQFF	NA	TRBJ2-1	TRBV15
CASSEITSASYEQYF	NA	TRBJ2-7	TRBV6-1
CASSLSIKTTSRRGETQYF	NA	TRBJ2-5	TRBV27
CASSYNSGAYEQYF	NA	TRBJ2-7	TRBV27
CASSLGVRPGLGEQFF	NA	TRBJ2-1	TRBV5-6